This entry features one T cell receptor beta chain sequence. Antigen specificity is unknown. TRB was amplified from roughly 250 ng of peripheral blood genomic DNA per sample. One tube held mixed TRB-A and TRB-B primer pools for touch-down PCR. TCRdb reprocessed the multiplex PCR reads, keeping one entry per CDR3 protein, no DNA. Recorded for this sample: 3,000 to 4,500 distinct CDR3 sequences. The data are from a study of T cell clusters in autoimmune cytopenias. Across the whole study: TRB sequencing had a median approximately 50,000 reads and 2,000 to 3,000 distinct clonotypes per sample. Overall study findings and caveats: TRB repertoire shifts in secondary cytopenia and chronic lymphocytic leukemia mostly reflected lymphoma, not autoimmunity.

CDR3 length: 13 amino acids. The V gene's germline CDR1 is MNHEY and CDR2 SVGEGT. The sequence came from a human donor with an autoimmune cytopenia or autoimmune hepatitis (not recorded which). The gene calls are TRBV6-2 or TRBV6-3 and TRBJ1-1; TCRdb lists TRBD1, though no DNA is available to test this call. The material sequenced was peripheral blood. CDR3 sequence reads: CASSDRYGTGAFF.